This T cell receptor beta chain was identified during a study of T-cell reconstitution after alpha-beta-depleted transplantation in children. Unique molecular identifiers were used to barcode this TCRbeta library. Using its own MiXCR run on the PCR reads, TCRdb lists one record per CDR3 protein. The sample includes approximately 200,000 distinct CDR3 sequences, less than 15% seen only once; the top ten take roughly 13%. This clonotype has a count of ten or more. Trimming took off 4 bases at V and 6 bases at J, with 14 bases between the two ends. The CDR3 spans 14 residues. The origin of this receptor is a human donor who donated a stem cell graft to a child with acute lymphoblastic leukemia. The V call is TRBV12-3 or TRBV12-4, the J call TRBJ2-3; tentative D call: TRBD1 (5 bases). The source material was PBMCs from the stem cell graft donor, sampled from the stem cell graft. The CDR3 coding sequence is TGTGCCAGCAGTTCGGTGCAGGGTTTCGATACGCAGTATTTT. This translates into CASSSVQGFDTQYF.